One TCR beta chain is described in this entry. The same CDR3 can be traced to other DNA sequences in this sample. The data belong to a study of shared clonotypes between healthy human individuals. The split of CD4+ cells yielded CD45RA+ naive and CD45RA-negative memory subsets. The V end lost 0 bases, the J end lost 2 bases, and 5 bases lay between the germline ends. Germline V gene data show CDR1 as MNHNS and CDR2 as SASEGT. The CDR3 is 13 amino acids. The test was conducted at deep level. Method: immunoSEQ multiplex PCR; TCRdb's copy keeps in-frame clones and lacks some. The sample lists roughly 2.4 million clones; under 97% were seen once.

The sample was naive CD4+ T cells sorted from blood. Regarding subset: CD45RA+ positively selected. This sequence joins TRBV6-1 and TRBJ2-7; D could derive from TRBD1 or TRBD2 (5 bases each). The clonotype originates from a young man in good health. CDR3: CASSEAGPYEQYF. CDR3 nucleotide sequence: TGTGCCAGCAGTGAAGCGGGACCCTACGAGCAGTACTTC.